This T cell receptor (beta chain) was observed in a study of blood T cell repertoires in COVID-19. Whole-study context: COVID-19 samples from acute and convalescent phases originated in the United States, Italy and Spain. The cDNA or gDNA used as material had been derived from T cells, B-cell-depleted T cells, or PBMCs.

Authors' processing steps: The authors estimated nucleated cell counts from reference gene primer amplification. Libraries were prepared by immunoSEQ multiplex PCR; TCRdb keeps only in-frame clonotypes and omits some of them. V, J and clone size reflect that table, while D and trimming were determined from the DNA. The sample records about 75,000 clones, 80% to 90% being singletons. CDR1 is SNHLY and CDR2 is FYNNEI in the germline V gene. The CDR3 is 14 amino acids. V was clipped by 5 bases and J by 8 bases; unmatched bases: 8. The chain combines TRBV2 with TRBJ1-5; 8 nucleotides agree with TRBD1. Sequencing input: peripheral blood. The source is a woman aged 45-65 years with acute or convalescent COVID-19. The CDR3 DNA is TGTGCCAGCAGTATGACAGGGGCTAAGGAGCCCCAGCATTTT. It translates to CASSMTGAKEPQHF.